This T cell receptor (beta chain) was observed in a study of molecular identifiers for immune sequencing clone quantification. TCRdb redid the calling of the PCR reads with MiXCR, one entry per CDR3 protein. The table lists over 550,000 distinct CDR3 sequences, roughly 23% of them singletons. Germline V gene data show CDR1 as SEHNR and CDR2 as FQNEAQ (reference sequence). The V and J ends lost 3 bases and 8 bases respectively, with 16 bases between them. This CDR3 is built from 14 residues. This clonotype was detected once. Source material for naive CD8 libraries was roughly 17,000 to 1,100,000 sorted cells, with 10%, 30% or 50% RNA.

The sequence was obtained from a human donor in good health. Some libraries in this study had Jurkat cell RNA spiked in. The chain is built from TRBV7-9 and TRBJ1-1; no firm D call. Material for sequencing was naive CD8+ T cells from blood, with Jurkat cell RNA spiked in. Described subset: FACS-sorted CD8+CD4-CCR7+CD45RA+ naive T cells. CDR3 protein: CASSFVWSLLEAFF. Here the CDR3 DNA reads TGTGCCAGCAGCTTTGTGTGGAGTCTACTCGAAGCTTTCTTT.